This is a list of T cell receptor beta chains from one sample in a study of blood T cell repertoires in COVID-19. Sequencing was performed with immunoSEQ multiplex PCR; in TCRdb, only in-frame clones are kept and a portion is missing. Of hundreds of thousands of clones in the sample, about 89% were seen once. Source material: peripheral blood. Receptor source: a woman aged 40 to 55 who had recovered from COVID-19. CDR3s leave out the opening cysteine and the closing phenylalanine or tryptophan. The order of the fields is J gene, CDR3 length, V gene, CDR3 protein.

TRBJ2-7 | 14 | TRBV6-5 | ASSYSGSGGLYEQY
TRBJ1-4 | 13 | TRBV9 | ASSATGTGHEKLF
TRBJ2-5 | 17 | TRBV21-1 | ASSKASGQGAQYQETQY
TRBJ2-7 | 15 | TRBV15 | ATSTPGDRDGSYEQY
TRBJ1-1 | 10 | TRBV3-1/TRBV3-2 | ASSQHRVGAF
TRBJ1-1 | 11 | TRBV5-4 | ASSAGGDTEAF
TRBJ2-5 | 12 | TRBV5-1 | ASSRGGSQETQY
TRBJ2-7 | 13 | TRBV14 | ASSQDLGRIYEQY
TRBJ2-7 | 12 | TRBV7-9 | ASSSPAGEYEQY
TRBJ1-5 | 10 | TRBV11-2 | ASSGHNQPQH
TRBJ2-5 | 12 | TRBV7-2 | ASSLGAGRETQY